This T cell receptor (beta chain) came from a study of blood T cell repertoires in COVID-19. At the level of the study: Whether acute or convalescent, the COVID-19 samples came from the United States, Italy and Spain.

Per the original data handling: Cell counts per sample came from amplifying reference gene primers. The protocol was immunoSEQ multiplex PCR, while the TCRdb copy is restricted to in-frame clones and leaves out a portion. V and J calls and clone size are given by that table; D and trimming were obtained from the DNA. This sample has about 130,000 clones, with 85% to 90% found just once. Trimming pared 6 bases from V and 4 bases from J, leaving 9 bases between. This CDR3 is built from 11 residues. Germline CDR1 is DFQATT and CDR2 is SNEGSKA (reference sequence). This clonotype was obtained from a man in his sixties with COVID-19, enrolled during active disease. The chain uses TRBV20-1 and TRBJ2-5, with a weak D call TRBD1 (6 bases). Input material: peripheral blood. The chain's CDR3 is CSAATGETQYF. The DNA of the CDR3 is TGCAGTGCAGCGACAGGAGAGACCCAGTACTTC.